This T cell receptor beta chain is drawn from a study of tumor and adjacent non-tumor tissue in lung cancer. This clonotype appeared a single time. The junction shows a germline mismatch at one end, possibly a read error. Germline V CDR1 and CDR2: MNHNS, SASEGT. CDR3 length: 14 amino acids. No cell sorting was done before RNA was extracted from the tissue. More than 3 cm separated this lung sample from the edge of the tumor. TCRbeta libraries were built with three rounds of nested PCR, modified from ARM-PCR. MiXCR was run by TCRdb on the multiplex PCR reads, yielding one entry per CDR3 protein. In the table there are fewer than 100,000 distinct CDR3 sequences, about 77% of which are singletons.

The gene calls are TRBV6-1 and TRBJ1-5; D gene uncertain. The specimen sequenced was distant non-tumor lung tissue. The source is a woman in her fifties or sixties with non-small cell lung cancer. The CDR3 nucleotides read TGTGTCAGCAGTGAGGTGAGTGAGGCCCAGCCCCAGCATTTT. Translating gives CVSSEVSEAQPQHF.